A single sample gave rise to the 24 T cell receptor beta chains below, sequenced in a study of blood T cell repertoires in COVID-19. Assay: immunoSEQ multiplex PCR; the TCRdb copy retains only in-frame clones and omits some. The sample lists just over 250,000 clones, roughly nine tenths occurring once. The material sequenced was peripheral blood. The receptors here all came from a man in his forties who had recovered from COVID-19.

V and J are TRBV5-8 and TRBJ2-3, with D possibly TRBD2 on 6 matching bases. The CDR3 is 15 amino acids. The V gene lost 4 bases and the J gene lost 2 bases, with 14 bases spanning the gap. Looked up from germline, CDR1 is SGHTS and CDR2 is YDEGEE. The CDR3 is CASSRVGEVTDTQYF. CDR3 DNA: TGTGCCAGCAGCAGAGTCGGGGAGGTCACAGATACGCAGTATTTT.

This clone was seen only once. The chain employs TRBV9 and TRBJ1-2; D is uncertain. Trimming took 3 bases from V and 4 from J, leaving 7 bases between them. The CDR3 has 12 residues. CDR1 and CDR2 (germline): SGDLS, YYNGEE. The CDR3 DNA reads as TGTGCCAGCAGCGCCGACATCTATGGCTACACCTTC. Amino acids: CASSADIYGYTF.

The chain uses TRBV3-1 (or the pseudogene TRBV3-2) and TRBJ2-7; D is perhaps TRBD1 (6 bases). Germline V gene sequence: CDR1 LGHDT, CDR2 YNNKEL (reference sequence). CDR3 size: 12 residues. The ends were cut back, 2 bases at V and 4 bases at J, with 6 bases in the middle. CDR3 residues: CASSQQGYEQYF. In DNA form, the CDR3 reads TGTGCCAGCAGCCAACAGGGGTACGAGCAGTACTTC.

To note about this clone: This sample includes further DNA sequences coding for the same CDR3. CDR3 in DNA: TGTGCCAGCAGTCGGACAGGGTCCTACGAGCAGTACTTC. Translation: CASSRTGSYEQYF. The chain couples TRBV6-2 or TRBV6-3 to TRBJ2-7; 8 bases match TRBD1. CDR1 and CDR2 from the germline V gene are MNHEY and SVGEGT. Trimming cost V 5 bases and J 1 base; bases outside gene matches: 1. The CDR3 length is 13 residues.

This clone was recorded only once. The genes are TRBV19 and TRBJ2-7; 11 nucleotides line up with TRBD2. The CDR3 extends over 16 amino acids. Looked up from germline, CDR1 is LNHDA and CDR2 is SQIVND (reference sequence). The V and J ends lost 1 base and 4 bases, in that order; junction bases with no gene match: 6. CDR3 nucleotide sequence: TGTGCCAGTAGTATAGTTCCATCTAGCGGGAGGTACGAGCAGTACTTC. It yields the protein CASSIVPSSGRYEQYF.

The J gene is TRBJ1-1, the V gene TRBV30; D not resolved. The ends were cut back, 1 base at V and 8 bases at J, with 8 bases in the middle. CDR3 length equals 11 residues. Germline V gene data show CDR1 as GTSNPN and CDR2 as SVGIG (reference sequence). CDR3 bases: TGTGCCTGGAGTGCGGTTTACGAAGCTTTCTTT. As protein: CAWSAVYEAFF.

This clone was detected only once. The CDR3 DNA reads as TGCAGTGCTAGTACTTCCGGACAGGACTATGGCTACACCTTC. This encodes CSASTSGQDYGYTF. This chain connects TRBV20-1 to TRBJ1-2, with 7 bases lining up with TRBD1. CDR1 DFQATT and CDR2 SNEGSKA come from the germline V gene (reference sequence). The V gene end was trimmed by 3 bases and the J gene end by 3 bases; junction bases not matched to a gene: 7. There are 14 residues in the CDR3.

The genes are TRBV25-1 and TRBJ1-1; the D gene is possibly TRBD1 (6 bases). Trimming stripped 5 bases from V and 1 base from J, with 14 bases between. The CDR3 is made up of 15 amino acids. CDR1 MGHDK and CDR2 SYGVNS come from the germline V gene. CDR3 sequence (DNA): TGTGCCAGCAGTCACAACAGGGCTAGGAACACTGAAGCTTTCTTT. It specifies CASSHNRARNTEAFF.

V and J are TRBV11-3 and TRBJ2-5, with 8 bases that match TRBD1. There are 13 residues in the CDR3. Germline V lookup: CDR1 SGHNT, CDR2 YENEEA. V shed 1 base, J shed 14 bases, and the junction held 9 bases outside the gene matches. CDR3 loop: CASSLAGQALQYF. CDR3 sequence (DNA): TGTGCCAGCAGCTTAGCGGGACAGGCTCTTCAATACTTC. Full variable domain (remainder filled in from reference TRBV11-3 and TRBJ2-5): EAGVVQSPRYKIIEKKQPVAFWCNPISGHNTLYWYLQNLGQGPELLIRYENEEAVDDSQLPKDRFSAERLKGVDSTLKIQPAELGDSAVYLCASSLAGQALQYFGPGTRLLVL.

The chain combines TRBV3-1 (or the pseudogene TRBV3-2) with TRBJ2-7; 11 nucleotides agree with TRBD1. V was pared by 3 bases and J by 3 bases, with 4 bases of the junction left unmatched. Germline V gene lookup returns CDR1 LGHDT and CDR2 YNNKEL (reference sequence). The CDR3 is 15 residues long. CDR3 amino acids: CASSHGTGGGYEQYF. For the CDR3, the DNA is TGTGCCAGCAGCCACGGGACAGGGGGTGGCTACGAGCAGTACTTC.

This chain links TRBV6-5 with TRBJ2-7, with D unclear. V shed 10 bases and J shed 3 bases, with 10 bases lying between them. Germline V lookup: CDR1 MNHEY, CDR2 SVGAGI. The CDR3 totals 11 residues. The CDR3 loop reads CATSILYEQYF. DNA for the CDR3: TGTGCCACCTCTATTCTCTACGAGCAGTACTTC.

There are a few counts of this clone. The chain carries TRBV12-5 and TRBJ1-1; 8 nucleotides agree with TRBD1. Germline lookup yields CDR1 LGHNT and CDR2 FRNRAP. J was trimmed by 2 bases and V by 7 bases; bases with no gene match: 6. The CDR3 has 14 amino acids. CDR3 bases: TGTGCTAGTGAGATGACAGGGGATAACACTGAAGCTTTCTTT. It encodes CASEMTGDNTEAFF.

The CDR3 here is CASSQDRLYEQYF. Here the CDR3 DNA reads TGTGCCAGCAGCCAAGACCGACTATACGAGCAGTACTTC. The rearrangement joins TRBV4-2 to TRBJ2-7; tentatively, D is TRBD2 (5 bases). CDR1 LGHNA and CDR2 YNFKEQ come from the germline V gene. Trimming left V 0 bases short and J 4 bases short, with 7 bases between. The length of the CDR3 is 13 residues.

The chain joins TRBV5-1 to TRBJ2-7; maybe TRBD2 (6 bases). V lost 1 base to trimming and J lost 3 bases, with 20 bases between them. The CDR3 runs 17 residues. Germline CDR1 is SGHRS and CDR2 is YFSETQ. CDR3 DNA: TGCGCCAGCAGCTTGACAAGAAGCCGACGGGAGATCTACGAGCAGTACTTC. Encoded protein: CASSLTRSRREIYEQYF.

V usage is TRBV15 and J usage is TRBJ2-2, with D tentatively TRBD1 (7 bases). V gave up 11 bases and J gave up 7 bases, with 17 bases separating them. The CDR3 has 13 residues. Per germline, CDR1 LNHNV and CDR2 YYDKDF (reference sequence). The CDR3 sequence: CAVEYRGGGELFF. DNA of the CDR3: TGTGCCGTCGAATACAGGGGAGGCGGGGAGCTGTTTTTT.

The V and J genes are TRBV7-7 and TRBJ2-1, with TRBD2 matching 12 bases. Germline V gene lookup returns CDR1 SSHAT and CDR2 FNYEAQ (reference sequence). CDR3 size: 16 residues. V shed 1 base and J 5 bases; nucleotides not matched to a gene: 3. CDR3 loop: CASSLELAGGDNEQFF. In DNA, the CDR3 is TGTGCCAGCAGCTTAGAGCTAGCGGGGGGGGACAATGAGCAGTTCTTC.

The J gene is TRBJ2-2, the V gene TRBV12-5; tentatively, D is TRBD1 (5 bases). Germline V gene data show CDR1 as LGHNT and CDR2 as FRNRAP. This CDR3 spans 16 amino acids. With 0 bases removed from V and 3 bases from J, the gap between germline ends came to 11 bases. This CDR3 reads CASGLVKGVDTGELFF. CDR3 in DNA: TGTGCTAGTGGTTTGGTAAAAGGGGTTGACACCGGGGAGCTGTTTTTT.

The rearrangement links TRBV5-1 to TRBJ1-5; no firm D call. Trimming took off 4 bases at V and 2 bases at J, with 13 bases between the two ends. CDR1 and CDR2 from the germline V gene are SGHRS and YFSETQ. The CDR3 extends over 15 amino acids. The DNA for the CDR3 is TGCGCCAGCAGCCGAGGGCCCGAACGCAATCAGCCCCAGCATTTT. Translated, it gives CASSRGPERNQPQHF.

The CDR3 DNA sequence: TGTGCCACCAGTGATCGGGCGGGGGGGAGAGATACGCAGTATTTT. Its protein product is CATSDRAGGRDTQYF. The chain carries TRBV24-1 and TRBJ2-3; 9 nucleotides align to TRBD2. CDR1 and CDR2 from the germline V gene are KGHDR and SFDVKD. The CDR3 loop spans 15 amino acids. V was clipped by 3 bases and J by 5 bases; unmatched bases: 5.

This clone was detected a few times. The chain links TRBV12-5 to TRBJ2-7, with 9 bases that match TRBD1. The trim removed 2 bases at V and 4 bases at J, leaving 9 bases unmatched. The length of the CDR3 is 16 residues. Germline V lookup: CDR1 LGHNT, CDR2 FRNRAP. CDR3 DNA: TGTGCTAGTGGTTTGCCCCAAGGACAGGGGCGGTACGAGCAGTACTTC. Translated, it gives CASGLPQGQGRYEQYF.

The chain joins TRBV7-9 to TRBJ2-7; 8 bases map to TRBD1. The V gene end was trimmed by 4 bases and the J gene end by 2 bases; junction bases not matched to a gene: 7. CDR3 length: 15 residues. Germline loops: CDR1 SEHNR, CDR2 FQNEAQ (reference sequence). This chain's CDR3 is CASSSRTGRTYEQYF. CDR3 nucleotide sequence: TGTGCCAGCAGCTCCCGGACAGGGAGAACCTACGAGCAGTACTTC. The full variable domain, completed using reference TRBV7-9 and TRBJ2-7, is DTGVSQNPRHKITKRGQNVTFRCDPISEHNRLYWYRQTLGQGPEFLTYFQNEAQLEKSRLLSDRFSAERPKGSFSTLEIQRTEQGDSAMYLCASSSRTGRTYEQYFGPGTRLTVT.

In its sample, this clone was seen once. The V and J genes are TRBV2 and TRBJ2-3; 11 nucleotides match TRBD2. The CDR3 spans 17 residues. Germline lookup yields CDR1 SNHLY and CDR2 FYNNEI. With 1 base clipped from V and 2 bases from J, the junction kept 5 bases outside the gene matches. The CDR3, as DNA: TGTGCCAGCAGTGAAGGGGGACTAGCGGAGCCCACAGATACGCAGTATTTT. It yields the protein CASSEGGLAEPTDTQYF.

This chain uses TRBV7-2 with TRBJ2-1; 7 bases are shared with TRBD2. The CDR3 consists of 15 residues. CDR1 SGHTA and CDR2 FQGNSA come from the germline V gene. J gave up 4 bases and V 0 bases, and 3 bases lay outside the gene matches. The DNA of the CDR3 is TGTGCCAGCAGCTTAGCCGGGGGGTATTACAATGAGCAGTTCTTC. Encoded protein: CASSLAGGYYNEQFF.

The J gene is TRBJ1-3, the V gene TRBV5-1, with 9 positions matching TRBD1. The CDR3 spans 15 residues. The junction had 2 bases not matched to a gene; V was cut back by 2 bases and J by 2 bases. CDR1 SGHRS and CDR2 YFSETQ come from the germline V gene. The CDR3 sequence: CASSFGTGTGNTIYF. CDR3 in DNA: TGCGCCAGCAGCTTCGGGACAGGGACTGGAAACACCATATATTTT.